This T cell receptor beta chain derives from a study of cytomegalovirus exposure and HLA in healthy donors. The PCR had 60 Vbeta and 13 Jbeta primers. Profiled with immunoSEQ multiplex PCR; TCRdb holds only in-frame clones, not every one. The sample includes some 120,000 clones, approximately 72% of them seen just once. The J segment lost 4 bases and the V segment lost 4 bases, leaving 12 bases of the junction unmatched. Germline CDR1 is SGHNT and CDR2 is YENEEA. The CDR3 contains 16 residues. Whole-study results and caveats: Among immune exposure information, only CMV serostatus was available. Across HLA loci, a later analysis found differing TCR association rates, with DRB1 most and HLA-C fewest.

The sample holds a few counts of this clone. Its antigen is unidentified. The chain joins TRBV11-3 to TRBJ2-7, with 8 bases matching TRBD2. The clonotype was recovered from a woman aged 45 to 65 in good health and CMV-seropositive. Sequencing input: PBMCs. CDR3 bases: TGTGCCAGCAGCTCCCGGGGGGGTAGCGGGGTATACGAGCAGTACTTC. Translating gives CASSSRGGSGVYEQYF.